This TCR beta chain is from a study of T cells in localized non-small cell lung cancer. General study results and limits: The tumor had only one region sequenced, so heterogeneity remains possible. A median roughly 50 of the top 100 tumor clones appeared in adjacent lung.

Data came from immunoSEQ multiplex PCR; TCRdb stores just in-frame clones and leaves some out. The sample lists tens of thousands of clones; over 75% were seen once. CDR1 and CDR2 from the germline V gene are SQVTM and ANQGSEA. V dropped 0 bases and J dropped 1; count of bases not matched to a gene: 8. The CDR3 sequence is 16 residues long. Regarding this clone: Its antigen remains unknown.

The sample was peripheral blood, taken before any cancer treatment. The chain combines TRBV29-1 with TRBJ2-5, with 7 nucleotides matching TRBD2. The sequence derives from a male donor older than 55 with stage III squamous cell lung carcinoma. CDR3 nucleotide sequence: TGCAGCGTTGAAGATACCGGGGGGAGGGTCCAAGAGACCCAGTACTTC. Residues: CSVEDTGGRVQETQYF.